This TCR beta chain is drawn from a study of cytomegalovirus exposure and HLA in healthy donors. The CDR3 is 15 amino acids. The ends lost 7 bases at V and 4 bases at J; junction bases unmatched: 10. Germline CDR1 reads MNHEY; CDR2 reads SMNVEV (reference sequence). The PCR ran on 60 Vbeta and 13 Jbeta primers. Method: immunoSEQ multiplex PCR; TCRdb's copy keeps in-frame clones and lacks some. The sample carries some 96,000 clones, about 80% recorded once. The receptor comes from a woman aged 60-75 years in good health and CMV-seronegative. Sequenced sample: PBMCs. J is TRBJ2-7 and V is TRBV27, with 10 bases matching TRBD2. CDR3 amino acids: CASTFSGRFPYEQYF. DNA of the CDR3: TGTGCCAGCACATTTAGCGGGAGGTTCCCGTACGAGCAGTACTTC.